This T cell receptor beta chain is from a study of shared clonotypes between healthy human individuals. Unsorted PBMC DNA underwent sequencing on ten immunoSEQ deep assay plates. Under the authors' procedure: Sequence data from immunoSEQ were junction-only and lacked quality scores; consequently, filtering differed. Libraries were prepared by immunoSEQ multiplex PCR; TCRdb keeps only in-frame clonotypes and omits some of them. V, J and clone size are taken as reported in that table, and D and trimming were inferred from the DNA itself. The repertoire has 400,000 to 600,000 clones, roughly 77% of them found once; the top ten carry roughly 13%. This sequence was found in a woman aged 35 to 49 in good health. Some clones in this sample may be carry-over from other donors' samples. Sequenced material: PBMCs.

The CDR3: CATSRDLASGGNTIYF. In DNA form, the CDR3 reads TGTGCCACCAGCAGAGATTTGGCGTCGGGTGGAAACACCATATATTTT. The V call is TRBV15, the J call TRBJ1-3; D is unresolved. Germline values: CDR1 LNHNV, CDR2 YYDKDF (reference sequence). Trimming removed 0 bases at V and 3 bases at J, with 12 bases between. The CDR3 contains 16 residues.